This is a list of T cell receptor beta chains from one sample in a study of T cell responses to AZD1222 COVID-19 vaccine. Assay: immunoSEQ multiplex PCR; the TCRdb copy retains only in-frame clones and omits some. The repertoire consists of 55,000 to 65,000 clones, with approximately 89% occurring once and the leading ten covering 5% to 6.5%. The material was peripheral blood, obtained 28 days after the second AZD1222 dose. The receptor set was obtained from an adult who received the AZD1222 COVID-19 vaccine. Each CDR3 is given without its conserved first and last residue.

len: 14; v_gene: TRBV10-2; j_gene: TRBJ2-1; CDR3aa: ASSESSGRSYNEQF
len: 11; v_gene: TRBV12-3/TRBV12-4; j_gene: TRBJ2-3; CDR3aa: ASSLLGDRVLY
len: 12; v_gene: TRBV7-6; j_gene: TRBJ2-3; CDR3aa: ASSLGGVLDTQY
len: 12; v_gene: TRBV28; j_gene: TRBJ1-3; CDR3aa: ASIQQGTGNTIY
len: 12; v_gene: TRBV28; j_gene: TRBJ1-4; CDR3aa: ASSPGQGEEKLF
len: 11; v_gene: TRBV28; j_gene: TRBJ2-7; CDR3aa: ASSPSSGDEQY
len: 11; v_gene: TRBV4-3; j_gene: TRBJ2-7; CDR3aa: ASSQDGGYEQY
len: 13; v_gene: TRBV6-5; j_gene: TRBJ2-7; CDR3aa: ASSPDIGARGEQY
len: 14; v_gene: TRBV5-1; j_gene: TRBJ2-2; CDR3aa: ASSLQGRVGTGELF
len: 12; v_gene: TRBV5-8; j_gene: TRBJ2-7; CDR3aa: ASSLGQGWDEQY
len: 11; v_gene: TRBV28; j_gene: TRBJ1-5; CDR3aa: ASSWGSNQPQH
len: 12; v_gene: TRBV3-1/TRBV3-2; j_gene: TRBJ2-1; CDR3aa: ASRQPGLGNEQF
len: 10; v_gene: TRBV10-3; j_gene: TRBJ2-7; CDR3aa: AISESGYEQY
len: 11; v_gene: TRBV6-5; j_gene: TRBJ1-1; CDR3aa: ASSLRPGTEAF
len: 11; v_gene: TRBV2; j_gene: TRBJ2-1; CDR3aa: ASWRGGYNEQF
len: 13; v_gene: TRBV19; j_gene: TRBJ2-1; CDR3aa: ASQMAGVAYNEQF
len: 12; v_gene: TRBV5-1; j_gene: TRBJ1-1; CDR3aa: ASSARDGNTEAF
len: 12; v_gene: TRBV5-6; j_gene: TRBJ2-7; CDR3aa: ASSPTGRPYEQY
len: 11; v_gene: TRBV9; j_gene: TRBJ1-1; CDR3aa: ASSPPPGPEAF
len: 12; v_gene: TRBV19; j_gene: TRBJ1-6; CDR3aa: ASTRDSQNSPLH
len: 14; v_gene: TRBV11-1; j_gene: TRBJ1-2; CDR3aa: ASSLVPDPEYYGYT
len: 13; v_gene: TRBV6-5; j_gene: TRBJ2-1; CDR3aa: ASSYPLAGGLEQF
len: 13; v_gene: TRBV30; j_gene: TRBJ2-2; CDR3aa: AWTPPTGVTGELF
len: 11; v_gene: TRBV12-3/TRBV12-4; j_gene: TRBJ2-5; CDR3aa: ASSFWDMETQY